Each of the 15 T cell receptor beta chains below was sequenced from the same sample in a study of cytomegalovirus exposure and HLA in healthy donors. The assay was immunoSEQ multiplex PCR, and TCRdb's table has in-frame clones only and misses some. The table includes 100,000 to 150,000 clones, around 90% detected once. Sample: PBMCs. These TCRs come from a woman between 18 and 29 years old in good health and CMV-seronegative.

The CDR3 bases are TGCGCCAGCAGCTCAGGGTCTGGGGCCAACGTCCTGACTTTC. It yields the protein CASSSGSGANVLTF. The J gene is TRBJ2-6, the V gene TRBV5-1; D possibly corresponds to TRBD1 (5 bases). Germline V lookup: CDR1 SGHRS, CDR2 YFSETQ. The CDR3 totals 14 residues. Trimming cost V 3 bases and J 1 base, with 5 bases left between them.

A single count supports this clone. The chain joins TRBV6-5 to TRBJ1-2; possibly TRBD1 for D (6 bases). The V and J ends lost 6 bases and 1 base respectively, with 15 bases between them. The CDR3 extends over 15 amino acids. Germline CDR1 and CDR2: MNHEY and SVGAGI. The CDR3 nucleotides read TGTGCCAGCAGGGCAGGGGCGTCTTATAACTATGGCTACACCTTC. Residues: CASRAGASYNYGYTF.

This clone occurred once. The chain joins TRBV6-1 to TRBJ2-5; D is ambiguous. Germline V gene data show CDR1 as MNHNS and CDR2 as SASEGT. V lost 4 bases and J 0 bases, leaving 9 bases between the germline ends. This CDR3 spans 14 amino acids. The chain's CDR3 is CASSGRVYQETQYF. CDR3 nucleotides: TGTGCCAGCAGTGGTCGAGTATACCAAGAGACCCAGTACTTC.

This clone was seen more than once but under ten times. The genes are TRBV10-1 and TRBJ2-5, with D perhaps matching TRBD2 (6 bases). Germline values: CDR1 WNHNN, CDR2 SYGVQD (reference sequence). The CDR3 contains 14 residues. Deletions cut 3 bases from V and 5 bases from J, with 13 bases between. The CDR3: CASSDPSVRETQYF. As DNA, the CDR3 is TGCGCCAGCAGTGATCCTAGCGTGAGGGAGACCCAGTACTTC.

This rearrangement joins TRBV28 to TRBJ2-1, with 7 bases that match TRBD1. The CDR3 sequence is 16 residues long. V trimming: 6 bases; J trimming: 9 bases; junction bases outside the gene matches: 17. CDR1 and CDR2 from the germline V gene are MDHEN and SYDVKM. CDR3 nucleotides: TGTGCCAGCAGCCCCGACGCGACAGGGAGACGCAGTGAGCAGTTCTTC. This gives the protein CASSPDATGRRSEQFF.

This chain uses TRBV15 with TRBJ1-3; a weak D match, TRBD1 (6 bases). Trimming removed 0 bases at V and 2 bases at J, with 8 bases between. The CDR3 covers 15 residues. Per germline, CDR1 LNHNV and CDR2 YYDKDF (reference sequence). CDR3 loop: CATSREGGPGNTIYF. CDR3 DNA: TGTGCCACCAGCAGAGAGGGGGGGCCTGGAAACACCATATATTTT.

The chain couples TRBV5-4 to TRBJ1-1; D unclear. The CDR3 contains 13 residues. Trimming cost V 0 bases and J 4 bases, with 7 bases left between them. CDR1 is SGHNT, CDR2 YYREEE, per germline (reference sequence). The CDR3 bases are TGTGCCAGCAGCTTGGCTGGGCTCACTGAAGCTTTCTTT. It codes for CASSLAGLTEAFF.

There are a few counts of this clone. V usage is TRBV5-1 and J usage is TRBJ2-7; TRBD1 matches at 7 bases. The germline V gene encodes CDR1 SGHRS and CDR2 YFSETQ. The CDR3 contains 15 residues. Trimming at V came to 0 bases and at J to 3 bases, leaving 6 bases not matched to a gene. This chain's CDR3 is CASSLGQGVIYEQYF. The CDR3 nucleotides are TGCGCCAGCAGCTTGGGGCAGGGGGTAATCTACGAGCAGTACTTC. Full variable domain (rest looked up from reference TRBV5-1 and TRBJ2-7): KAGVTQTPRYLIKTRGQQVTLSCSPISGHRSVSWYQQTPGQGLQFLFEYFSETQRNKGNFPGRFSGRQFSNSRSEMNVSTLELGDSALYLCASSLGQGVIYEQYFGPGTRLTVT.

V is TRBV11-3 and J is TRBJ2-3, with 10 bases lining up with TRBD2. Trimming cost V 5 bases and J 2 bases; bases outside gene matches: 4. From germline, CDR1 is SGHNT and CDR2 YENEEA. CDR3 size: 15 residues. CDR3: CASSRGTSATDTQYF. As DNA, the CDR3 is TGTGCCAGCAGCCGCGGGACTAGCGCCACAGATACGCAGTATTTT.

The chain joins TRBV19 to TRBJ2-7, with 16 bases aligning to TRBD2. The CDR3 is 15 amino acids. The germline V gene has CDR1 LNHDA and CDR2 SQIVND (reference sequence). With V trimmed by 7 bases and J by 5 bases, 5 bases remained unmatched. Here the CDR3 reads CASTIGTSGRDEQYF. DNA of the CDR3: TGTGCCAGTACCATAGGGACTAGCGGGAGGGACGAGCAGTACTTC.

The sample holds a few counts of this clone. This CDR3 reads CASRRGSTDTQYF. CDR3 in DNA: TGTGCCAGCAGAAGGGGCTCCACAGATACGCAGTATTTT. The J gene is TRBJ2-3, the V gene TRBV28; D is perhaps TRBD1 (5 bases). The germline V gene has CDR1 MDHEN and CDR2 SYDVKM. V was pared by 6 bases and J by 2 bases, with 9 bases between. This CDR3 spans 13 amino acids.

This chain connects TRBV7-8 to TRBJ2-7, with TRBD1 as a possible D gene (5 bases). Germline CDR1 is SGHVS and CDR2 is FQNEAQ. Trimming stripped 6 bases from V and 0 bases from J, with 9 bases between. The CDR3 is made up of 13 amino acids. DNA for the CDR3: TGTGCCAGCAGGGATACAGGCTCCTACGAGCAGTACTTC. Translated: CASRDTGSYEQYF.

The chain combines TRBV9 with TRBJ2-1, with 7 positions matching TRBD2. Germline-derived CDR1 and CDR2 are SGDLS and YYNGEE. Trimming removed 2 bases from V and 8 bases from J; junction bases left unmatched: 4. The CDR3 totals 13 residues. CDR3 nucleotides: TGTGCCAGCAGCGTTGGGGGGGTTTATGAGCAGTTCTTC. This gives the protein CASSVGGVYEQFF.

The DNA for the CDR3 is TGTGCCAGCAGCGTCGGGATGAACACTGAAGCTTTCTTT. Protein: CASSVGMNTEAFF. The chain joins TRBV7-9 to TRBJ1-1; D not certain. This CDR3 is 13 amino acids long. Trimming shortened V by 5 bases and J by 0 bases, and 7 bases separated the two germline ends. Germline lookup yields CDR1 SEHNR and CDR2 FQNEAQ (reference sequence).

This clone was observed a few times. CDR3 in amino acids: CASSNYRDRDGYTF. In DNA form, the CDR3 reads TGTGCCAGCAGCAACTACCGGGACAGGGATGGCTACACCTTC. The chain carries TRBV28 and TRBJ1-2, with 9 bases identical to TRBD1. This CDR3 has 14 residues. V trimming: 6 bases; J trimming: 6 bases; junction bases outside the gene matches: 8. Germline CDR1 is MDHEN and CDR2 is SYDVKM.